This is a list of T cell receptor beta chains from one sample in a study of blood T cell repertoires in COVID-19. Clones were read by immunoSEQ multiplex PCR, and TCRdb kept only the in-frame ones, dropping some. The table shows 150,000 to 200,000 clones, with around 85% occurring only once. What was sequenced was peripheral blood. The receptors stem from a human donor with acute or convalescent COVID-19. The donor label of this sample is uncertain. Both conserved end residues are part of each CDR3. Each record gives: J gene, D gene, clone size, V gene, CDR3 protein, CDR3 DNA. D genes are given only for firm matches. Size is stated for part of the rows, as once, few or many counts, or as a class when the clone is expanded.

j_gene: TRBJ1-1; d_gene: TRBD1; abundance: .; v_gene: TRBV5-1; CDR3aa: CASSPNPTGVNTEAFF; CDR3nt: TGCGCCAGCAGCCCAAATCCGACAGGGGTGAACACTGAAGCTTTCTTT
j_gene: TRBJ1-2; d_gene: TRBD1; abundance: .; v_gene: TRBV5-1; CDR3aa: CASSSGQGLYGYTF; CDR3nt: TGCGCCAGCAGCTCAGGACAGGGACTATATGGCTACACCTTC
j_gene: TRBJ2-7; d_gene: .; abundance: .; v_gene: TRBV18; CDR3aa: CASSLQGMASTYEQYF; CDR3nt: TGTGCCAGCTCCCTCCAGGGAATGGCCTCGACCTACGAGCAGTACTTC
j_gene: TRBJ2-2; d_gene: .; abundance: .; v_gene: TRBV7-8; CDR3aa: CASTWGVAGELFF; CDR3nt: TGTGCCAGCACCTGGGGGGTAGCCGGGGAGCTGTTTTTT
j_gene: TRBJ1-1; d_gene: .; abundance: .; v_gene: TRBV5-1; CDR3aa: CASSLTVNTEAFF; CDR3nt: TGCGCCAGCAGCTTGACAGTGAACACTGAAGCTTTCTTT
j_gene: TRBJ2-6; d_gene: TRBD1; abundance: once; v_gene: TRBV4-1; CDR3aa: CASSQPWDRAGANVLTF; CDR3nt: TGCGCCAGCAGCCAACCCTGGGACAGGGCGGGGGCCAACGTCCTGACTTTC
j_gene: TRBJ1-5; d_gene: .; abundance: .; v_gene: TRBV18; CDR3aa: CASSPTAPGSNQPQHF; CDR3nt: TGTGCCAGCTCACCGACAGCCCCAGGGAGCAATCAGCCCCAGCATTTT
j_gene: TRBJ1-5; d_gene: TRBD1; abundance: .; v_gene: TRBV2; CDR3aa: CASKGQGGPNQPQHF; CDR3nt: TGTGCCAGCAAAGGACAGGGAGGTCCCAATCAGCCCCAGCATTTT
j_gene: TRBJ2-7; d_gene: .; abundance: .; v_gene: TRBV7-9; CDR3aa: CASSPDRIYEQYF; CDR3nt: TGTGCCAGCAGCCCAGACAGGATCTACGAGCAGTACTTC
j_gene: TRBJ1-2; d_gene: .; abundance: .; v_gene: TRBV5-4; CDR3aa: CASSLAVSRAFTF; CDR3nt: TGTGCCAGCAGCTTGGCAGTAAGCAGGGCTTTTACCTTC
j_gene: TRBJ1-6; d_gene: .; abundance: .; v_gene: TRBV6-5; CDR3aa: CASSYSNSKAHSPLHF; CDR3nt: TGTGCCAGCAGTTACTCCAACAGCAAGGCGCATTCACCCCTCCACTTT
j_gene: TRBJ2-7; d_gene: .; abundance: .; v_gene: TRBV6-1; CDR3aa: CASSDIVGHPSSYEQYF; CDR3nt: TGTGCCAGCAGTGACATTGTTGGACACCCGAGCTCCTACGAGCAGTACTTC
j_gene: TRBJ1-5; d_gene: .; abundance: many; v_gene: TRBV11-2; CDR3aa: CASSLEAQSNQPQHF; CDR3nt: TGTGCCAGCAGCTTAGAGGCCCAGAGCAATCAGCCCCAGCATTTT
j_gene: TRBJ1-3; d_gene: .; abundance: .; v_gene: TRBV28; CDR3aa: CASTPGGSGNTIYF; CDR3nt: TGTGCCAGCACTCCGGGAGGGTCAGGAAACACCATATATTTT
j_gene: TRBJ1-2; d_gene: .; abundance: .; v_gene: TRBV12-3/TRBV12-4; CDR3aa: CASTPNTNGYTF; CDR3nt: TGTGCCAGCACCCCTAACACTAATGGCTACACCTTC
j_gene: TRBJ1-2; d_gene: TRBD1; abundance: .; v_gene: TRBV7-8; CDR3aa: CASSLGPGQGGYGYTF; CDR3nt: TGTGCCAGCAGCTTAGGGCCGGGACAGGGAGGCTATGGCTACACCTTC
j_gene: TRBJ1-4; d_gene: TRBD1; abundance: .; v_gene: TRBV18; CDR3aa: CASSPTYGDRGEKLFF; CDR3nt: TGTGCCAGCTCACCTACTTACGGGGACAGGGGTGAAAAACTGTTTTTT
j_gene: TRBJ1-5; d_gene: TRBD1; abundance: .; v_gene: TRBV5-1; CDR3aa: CASSLAGQGGQPQHF; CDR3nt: TGCGCCAGCAGCTTGGCTGGACAGGGCGGTCAGCCCCAGCATTTT
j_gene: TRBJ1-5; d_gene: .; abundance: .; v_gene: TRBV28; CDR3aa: CASSPQENSNQPQHF; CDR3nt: TGTGCCAGCAGTCCACAGGAGAATAGCAATCAGCCCCAGCATTTT
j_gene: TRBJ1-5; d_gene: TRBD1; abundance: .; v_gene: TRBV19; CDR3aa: CASKGDIDRGNQPQHF; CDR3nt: TGTGCCAGTAAGGGAGATATAGACAGGGGTAATCAGCCCCAGCATTTT
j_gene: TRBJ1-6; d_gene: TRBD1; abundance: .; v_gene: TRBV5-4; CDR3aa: CASSWTGTGDSPLHF; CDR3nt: TGTGCCAGCAGCTGGACGGGGACAGGGGATTCACCCCTCCACTTT
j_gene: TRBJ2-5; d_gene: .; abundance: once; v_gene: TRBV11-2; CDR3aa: CASSPVGSFSGKETQYF; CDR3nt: TGTGCCAGCAGCCCCGTTGGATCCTTCTCGGGAAAAGAGACCCAGTACTTC
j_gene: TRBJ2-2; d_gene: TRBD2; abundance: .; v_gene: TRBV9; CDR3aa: CASSVWGGTGELFF; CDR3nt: TGTGCCAGCAGCGTATGGGGGGGCACCGGGGAGCTGTTTTTT